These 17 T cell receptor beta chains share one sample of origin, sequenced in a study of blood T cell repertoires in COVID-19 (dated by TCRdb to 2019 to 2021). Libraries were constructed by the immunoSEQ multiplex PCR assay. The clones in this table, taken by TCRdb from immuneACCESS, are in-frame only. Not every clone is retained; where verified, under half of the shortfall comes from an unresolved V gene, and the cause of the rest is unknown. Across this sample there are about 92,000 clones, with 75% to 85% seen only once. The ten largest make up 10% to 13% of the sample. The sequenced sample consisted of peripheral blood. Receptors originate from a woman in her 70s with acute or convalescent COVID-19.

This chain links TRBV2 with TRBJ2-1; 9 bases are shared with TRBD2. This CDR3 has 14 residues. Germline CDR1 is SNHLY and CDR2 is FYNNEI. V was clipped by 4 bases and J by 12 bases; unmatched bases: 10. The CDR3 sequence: CASSGAGGPVGQFF. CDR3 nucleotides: TGTGCCAGCAGTGGGGCGGGAGGGCCAGTTGGGCAGTTCTTC. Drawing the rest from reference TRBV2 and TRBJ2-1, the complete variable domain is EPEVTQTPSHQVTQMGQEVILRCVPISNHLYFYWYRQILGQKVEFLVSFYNNEISEKSEIFDDQFSVERPDGSNFTLKIRSTKLEDSAMYFCASSGAGGPVGQFFGPGTRLTVL.

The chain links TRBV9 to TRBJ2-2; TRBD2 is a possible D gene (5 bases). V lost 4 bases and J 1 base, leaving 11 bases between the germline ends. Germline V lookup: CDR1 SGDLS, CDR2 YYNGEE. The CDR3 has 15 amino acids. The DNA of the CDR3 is TGTGCCAGCAGCCCCCGGGGAGAGAACACCGGGGAGCTGTTTTTT. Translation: CASSPRGENTGELFF.

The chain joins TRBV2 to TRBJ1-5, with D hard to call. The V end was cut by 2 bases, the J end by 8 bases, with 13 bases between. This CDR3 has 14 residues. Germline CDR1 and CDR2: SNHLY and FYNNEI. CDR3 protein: CASSELPNTEPQHF. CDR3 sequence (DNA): TGTGCCAGCAGTGAACTTCCCAATACTGAGCCCCAGCATTTT.

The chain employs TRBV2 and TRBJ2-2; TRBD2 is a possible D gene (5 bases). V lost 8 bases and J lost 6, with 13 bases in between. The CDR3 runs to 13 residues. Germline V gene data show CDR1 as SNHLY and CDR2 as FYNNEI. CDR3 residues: CASLREWAGELFF. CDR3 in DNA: TGTGCCAGCCTAAGGGAGTGGGCCGGGGAGCTGTTTTTT.

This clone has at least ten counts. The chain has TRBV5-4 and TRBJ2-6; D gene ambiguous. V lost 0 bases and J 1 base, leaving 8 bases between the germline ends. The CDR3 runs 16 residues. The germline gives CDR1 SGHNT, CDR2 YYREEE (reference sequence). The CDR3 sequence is CASSLAGISGANVLTF. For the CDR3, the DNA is TGTGCCAGCAGCTTGGCCGGTATATCTGGGGCCAACGTCCTGACTTTC.

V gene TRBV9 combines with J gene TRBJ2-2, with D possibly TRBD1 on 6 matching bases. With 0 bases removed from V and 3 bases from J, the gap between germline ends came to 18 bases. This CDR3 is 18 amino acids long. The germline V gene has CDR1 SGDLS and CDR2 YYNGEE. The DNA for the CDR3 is TGTGCCAGCAGCGTAGTTCCGGTTGGGGACACCTACACCGGGGAGCTGTTTTTT. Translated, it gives CASSVVPVGDTYTGELFF.

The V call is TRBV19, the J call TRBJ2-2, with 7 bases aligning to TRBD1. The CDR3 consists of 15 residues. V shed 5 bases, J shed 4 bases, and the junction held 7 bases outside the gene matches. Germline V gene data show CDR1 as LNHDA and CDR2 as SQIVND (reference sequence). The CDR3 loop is CASSPDRDPTGELFF. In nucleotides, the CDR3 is TGTGCCAGTAGTCCAGACAGGGATCCCACCGGGGAGCTGTTTTTT.

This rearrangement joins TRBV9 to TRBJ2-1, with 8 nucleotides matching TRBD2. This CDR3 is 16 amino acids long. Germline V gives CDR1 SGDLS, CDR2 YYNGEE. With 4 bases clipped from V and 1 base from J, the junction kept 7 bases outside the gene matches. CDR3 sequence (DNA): TGTGCCAGCAGCTCAGGGGCGGGAGGATCCTACAATGAGCAGTTCTTC. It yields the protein CASSSGAGGSYNEQFF.

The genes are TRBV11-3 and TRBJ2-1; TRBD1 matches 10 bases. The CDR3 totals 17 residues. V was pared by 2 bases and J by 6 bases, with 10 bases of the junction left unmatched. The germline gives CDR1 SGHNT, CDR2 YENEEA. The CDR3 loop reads CASSLSRTGGMSNEQFF. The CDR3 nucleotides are TGTGCCAGCAGCTTATCAAGGACAGGGGGAATGAGCAATGAGCAGTTCTTC.

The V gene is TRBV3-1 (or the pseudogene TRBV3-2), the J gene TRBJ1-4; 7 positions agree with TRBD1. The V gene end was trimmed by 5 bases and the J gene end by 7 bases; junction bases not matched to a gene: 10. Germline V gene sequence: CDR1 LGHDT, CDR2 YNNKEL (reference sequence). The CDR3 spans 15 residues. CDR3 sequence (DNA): TGTGCCAGCAGCTCCCGGACAGGCATTGGTGAAAAACTGTTTTTT. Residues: CASSSRTGIGEKLFF.

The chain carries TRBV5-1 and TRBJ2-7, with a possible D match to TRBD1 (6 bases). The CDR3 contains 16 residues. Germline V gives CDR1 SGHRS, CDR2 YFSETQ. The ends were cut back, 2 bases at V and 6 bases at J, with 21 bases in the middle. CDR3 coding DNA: TGCGCCAGCAGCTTTGGGCAGGGGCTTGGAGGAGGCGAGCAGTACTTC. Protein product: CASSFGQGLGGGEQYF. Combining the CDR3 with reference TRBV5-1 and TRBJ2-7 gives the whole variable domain KAGVTQTPRYLIKTRGQQVTLSCSPISGHRSVSWYQQTPGQGLQFLFEYFSETQRNKGNFPGRFSGRQFSNSRSEMNVSTLELGDSALYLCASSFGQGLGGGEQYFGPGTRLTVT.

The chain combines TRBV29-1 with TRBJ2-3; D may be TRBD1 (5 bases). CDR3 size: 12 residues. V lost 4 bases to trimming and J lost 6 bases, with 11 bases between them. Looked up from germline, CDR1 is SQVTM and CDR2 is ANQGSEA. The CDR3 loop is CSVGTGRDTQYF. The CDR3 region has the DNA TGCAGCGTTGGAACAGGAAGGGATACGCAGTATTTT.

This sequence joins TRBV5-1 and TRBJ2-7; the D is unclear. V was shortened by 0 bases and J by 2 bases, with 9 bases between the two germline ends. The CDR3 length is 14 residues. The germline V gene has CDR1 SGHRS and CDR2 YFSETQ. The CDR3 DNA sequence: TGCGCCAGCAGCTTGGACCCTAAAACCTACGAGCAGTACTTC. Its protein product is CASSLDPKTYEQYF.

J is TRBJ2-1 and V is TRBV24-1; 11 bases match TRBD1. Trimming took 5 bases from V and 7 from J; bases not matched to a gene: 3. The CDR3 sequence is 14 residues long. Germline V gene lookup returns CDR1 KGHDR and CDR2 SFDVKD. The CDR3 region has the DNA TGTGCCACCAGTGGGACAGGGGGCAAGAATGAGCAGTTCTTC. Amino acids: CATSGTGGKNEQFF.

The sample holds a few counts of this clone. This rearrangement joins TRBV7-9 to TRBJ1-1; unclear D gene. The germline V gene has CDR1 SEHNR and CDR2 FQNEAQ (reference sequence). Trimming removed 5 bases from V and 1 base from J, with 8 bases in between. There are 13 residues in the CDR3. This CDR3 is CASSHEGNTEAFF. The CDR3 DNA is TGTGCCAGCAGCCACGAGGGGAACACTGAAGCTTTCTTT.

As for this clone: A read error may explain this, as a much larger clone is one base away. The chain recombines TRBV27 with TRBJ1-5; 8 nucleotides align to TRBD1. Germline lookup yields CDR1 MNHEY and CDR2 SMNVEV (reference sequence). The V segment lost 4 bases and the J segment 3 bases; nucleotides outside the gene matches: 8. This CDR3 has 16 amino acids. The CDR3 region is CASSSFGQGPNQPQHF. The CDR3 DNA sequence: TGTGCCAGCAGTTCCTTCGGACAGGGACCCAATCAGCCCCAGCATTTT.

CDR3 nucleotide sequence: TGTGCCAGCAGCTTAAACCCACAGGGGGCGGTGGGAAACACCATATATTTT. Translation: CASSLNPQGAVGNTIYF. The chain is built from TRBV7-3 and TRBJ1-3; 9 bases line up with TRBD1. The CDR3 runs to 17 residues. Germline V gene data show CDR1 as SGHTA and CDR2 as FQGTGA. Trimming cost V 1 base and J 4 bases; bases outside gene matches: 8.